This T cell receptor (beta chain) was profiled in a study of blood T cell repertoires in COVID-19. Sequenced by immunoSEQ multiplex PCR; TCRdb stores in-frame clones only, minus some. Of some 210,000 clones listed, around 81% are singletons. To note about this clone: The junction shows a germline mismatch at one end, possibly a read error.

This CDR3 region has 15 residues. Germline V gene sequence: CDR1 SGDLS, CDR2 YYNGEE. The sequence was collected from a man aged 25-45 years with acute COVID-19. Sequenced sample: PBMCs or T cells enriched from blood (not recorded which). V usage is TRBV9 and J usage is TRBJ2-2, with a tentative D call TRBD1 (6 bases). The CDR3 spells CASSAQGLNSGELFF. DNA for the CDR3: TGTGCCAGCAGCGCTCAGGGGTTGAACTCCGGGGAGCTGTTTTTT.